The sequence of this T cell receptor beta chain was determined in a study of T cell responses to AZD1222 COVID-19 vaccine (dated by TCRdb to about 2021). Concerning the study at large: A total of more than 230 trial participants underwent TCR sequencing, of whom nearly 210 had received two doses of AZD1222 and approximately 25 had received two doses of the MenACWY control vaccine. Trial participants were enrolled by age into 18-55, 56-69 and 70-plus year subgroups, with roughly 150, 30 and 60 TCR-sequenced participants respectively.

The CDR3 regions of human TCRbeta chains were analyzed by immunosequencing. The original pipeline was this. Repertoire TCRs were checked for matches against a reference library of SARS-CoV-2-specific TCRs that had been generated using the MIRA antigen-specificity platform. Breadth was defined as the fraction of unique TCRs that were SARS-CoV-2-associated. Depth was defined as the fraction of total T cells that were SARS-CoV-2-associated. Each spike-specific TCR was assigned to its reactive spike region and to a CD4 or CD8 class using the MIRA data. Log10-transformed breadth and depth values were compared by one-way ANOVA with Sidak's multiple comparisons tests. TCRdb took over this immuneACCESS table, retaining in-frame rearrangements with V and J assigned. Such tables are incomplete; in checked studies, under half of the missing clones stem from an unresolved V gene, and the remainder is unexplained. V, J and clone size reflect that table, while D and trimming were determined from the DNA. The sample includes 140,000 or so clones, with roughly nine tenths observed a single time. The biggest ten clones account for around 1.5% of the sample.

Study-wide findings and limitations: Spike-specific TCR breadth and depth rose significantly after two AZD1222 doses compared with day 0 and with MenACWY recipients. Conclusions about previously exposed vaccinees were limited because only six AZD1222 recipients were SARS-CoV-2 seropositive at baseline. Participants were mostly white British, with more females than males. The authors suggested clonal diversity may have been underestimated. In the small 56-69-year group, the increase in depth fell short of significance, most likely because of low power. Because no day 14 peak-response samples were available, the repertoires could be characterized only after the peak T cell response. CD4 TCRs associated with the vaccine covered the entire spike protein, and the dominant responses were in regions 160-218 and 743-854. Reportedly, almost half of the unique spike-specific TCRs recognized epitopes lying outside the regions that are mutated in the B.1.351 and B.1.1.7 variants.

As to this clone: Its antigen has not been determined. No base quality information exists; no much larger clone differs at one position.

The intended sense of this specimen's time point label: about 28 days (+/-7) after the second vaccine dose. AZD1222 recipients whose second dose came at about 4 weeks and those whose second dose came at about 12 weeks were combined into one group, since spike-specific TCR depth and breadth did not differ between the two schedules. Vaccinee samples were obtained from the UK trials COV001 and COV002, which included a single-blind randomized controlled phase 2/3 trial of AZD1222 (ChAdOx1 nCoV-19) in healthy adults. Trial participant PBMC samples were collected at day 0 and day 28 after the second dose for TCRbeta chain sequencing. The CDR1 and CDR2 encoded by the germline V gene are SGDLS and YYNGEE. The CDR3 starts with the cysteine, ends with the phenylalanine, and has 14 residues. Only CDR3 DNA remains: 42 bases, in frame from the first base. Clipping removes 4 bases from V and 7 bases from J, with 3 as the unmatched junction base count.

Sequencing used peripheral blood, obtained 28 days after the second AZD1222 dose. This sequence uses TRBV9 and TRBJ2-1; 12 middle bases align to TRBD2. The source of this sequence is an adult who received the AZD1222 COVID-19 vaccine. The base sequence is TGTGCCAGCAGCCCTAGCGGGAGGGGTAATGAGCAGTTCTTC. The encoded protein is CASSPSGRGNEQFF.